This paragraph covers one TCR beta chain sequence. The antigen it recognizes is unknown. Nothing much larger sits one base from this clone, and base qualities are not available. This sample was taken from a study of OX40 agonist ivuxolimab in advanced cancers. As for the study more broadly: Ivuxolimab was a fully human IgG2 agonistic monoclonal antibody targeting the costimulatory receptor OX40 (CD134). The paper describes the monotherapy dose-escalation part (N ≈ 50 patients) of the phase I trial of ivuxolimab. The point of sequencing TCRbeta in the periphery was to test whether ivuxolimab changed TCR sequence diversity and drove clonal T-cell expansion. Intravenous ivuxolimab was administered to patients every 2 weeks at six dose levels: 0.01, 0.1, 0.3, 1.5, 3 and 10 mg/kg. In the dose-escalation cohort, roughly 80% of patients were male, and the mean age was approximately 55 years, with a range of roughly 20 to 80. Partial responses occurred in three dose-escalation patients: two with cutaneous melanoma and one with hepatocellular carcinoma. Prior anti-PD-1, anti-PD-L1 or anti-CTLA-4 therapy was permitted, and approximately 40% of dose-escalation patients had received checkpoint inhibitors. Among the 52 dose-escalation patients, about 19 had hepatocellular carcinoma, roughly 15 melanoma, 9 renal cell carcinoma and 9 head and neck cancer.

For sequencing of the TCRbeta CDR3 region, genomic DNA was extracted from the sorted cells. TCRbeta CDR3 regions were sequenced using the immunoSEQ Assay. Not all clones reach the TCRdb copy of this immuneACCESS table, which keeps in-frame sequences only. Checked studies attribute under half of the gap to unresolved V genes and leave the rest unexplained. The sample data list about 91,000 clones, and approximately 90% of these were observed just once. Approximately 1.9% of the sample is held by the ten biggest clonotypes. Patients with autoimmune disease history or receiving systemic immunosuppression were excluded from the trial. In every dose cohort, peripheral blood was drawn for TCR sequencing at baseline, cycle 4 day 1, and cycle 7 day 1. Samples were obtained from an open-label, multicenter, first-in-human phase I dose-escalation trial of ivuxolimab. Adults with locally advanced or metastatic melanoma, renal cell carcinoma, hepatocellular carcinoma or head and neck squamous cell carcinoma were enrolled in the trial. Before TCR sequencing, CD4+ T cells and CD8+ T cells were sorted from peripheral blood as separate populations.

The study at large found these results: On average, CD8+ T cells showed more expanded clones than CD4+ T cells after ivuxolimab. Clonal expansion of both CD4+ and CD8+ blood T cells was observed from baseline to week 6 at doses 0.1 to 3.0 mg/kg. Low levels of normalized T-cell clonal expansion were also shown by some nonresponding patients. Which antigens the clonally expanded peripheral T cells were specific for was not determined. In the 0.1-3.0 mg/kg groups, partial responders had among the lowest normalized peripheral clonal expansion, particularly in CD8+ T cells.

The sample in question was CD4+ or CD8+ T cells sorted from blood, obtained in a trial of the OX40 agonist ivuxolimab. The receptor was derived from an adult with an advanced solid tumor such as melanoma, head and neck, liver or kidney cancer.

The DNA is as follows: TGTGCCAGCAGCGGCAGGGGTTCCTACGAGCAGTACTTC. This gives the protein CASSGRGSYEQYF. The receptor chain draws on TRBV5-4 and TRBJ2-7, with TRBD1 tentatively as D gene (6 bases match). V and J are truncated by 4 bases and 1 base respectively, leaving an intervening sequence of 9 bases. The CDR3, from cysteine to phenylalanine, totals 13 residues. Just CDR3 DNA is preserved here, 39 bases in frame from base 1. Looking up the germline V gene (reference sequence) yields CDR1 SGHNT and CDR2 YYREEE.